The TCR beta chain under discussion was sequenced for a study of blood T cell repertoires in COVID-19. Assay: immunoSEQ multiplex PCR; the TCRdb copy retains only in-frame clones and omits some. Among fewer than 250,000 clones listed, around four fifths were seen once. Sequencing was carried out using peripheral blood. This sequence originates from a woman in her sixties or seventies with active or convalescent COVID-19.

The CDR3 bases are TGTGCCAGCAGTCCGCGACTAGCAGAAGAGACCCAGTACTTC. This codes for CASSPRLAEETQYF. This chain joins TRBV6-5 and TRBJ2-5; 7 bases match TRBD2. Germline-derived CDR1 and CDR2 are MNHEY and SVGAGI. J gave up 3 bases and V 5 bases, and 6 bases lay outside the gene matches. CDR3 length equals 14 residues.